This section outlines one TCR beta chain sequence together with its context. Antigen: not known. Using its own MiXCR run on the reads, TCRdb lists one record per CDR3 protein. The top ten clones hold roughly 50% of a sample with tens of thousands of distinct CDR3 sequences, 20% to 30% of them seen once. V was pared by 4 bases and J by 0 bases, with 9 bases between. The CDR3 is 13 residues long. Germline CDR1 GTSNPN, CDR2 SVGIG (reference sequence). The source of the sample is a study of T cell repertoires in cytomegalovirus infection. At the level of the study: Researchers turned to recently identified HLA-C-restricted CMV epitopes as well as well-studied HLA-B-restricted ones. Public TCR beta signature analysis indicated the presence of both CMV infection and matching HLA type.

General study findings and limits: The ex vivo response was dominated by HLA-C-restricted CMV-specific TCR beta clonotypes. Identification of carriers of CMV plus the relevant HLA was performed using cumulative public TCR beta family frequency.

This clonotype was obtained from a human donor in good health (CMV status not recorded). Some clones in this sample may be carry-over from other donors' samples. V is TRBV30 and J is TRBJ1-1; the D is unclear. This material consisted of CD8+ T cells from cultured PBMCs, taken from culture after CMV antigen stimulation. As DNA, the CDR3 is TGTGCCTGGATGGCGGAATTGAACACTGAAGCTTTCTTT. Residues: CAWMAELNTEAFF.